The 15 T cell receptor beta chains reported below all come from one sample, sequenced in a study of CD8+CD57+ T cells in acquired aplastic anemia. TCR beta VDJ and CDR3 profiles were obtained from a genomic DNA template. TCRdb itself ran the reads through MiXCR, one entry per CDR3 protein. The sample holds roughly 80,000 distinct CDR3 sequences, about three quarters seen once. Patients who underwent sequencing had shown CD8+CD57+ cell expansion by flow cytometry. Material for sequencing was sorted CD4+, CD8+, or CD8+CD57+ T cells (not recorded which) from PBMCs. These receptor sequences come from a human donor with aplastic anemia.

The J gene is TRBJ2-3, the V gene TRBV7-9; D might be TRBD2 (5 bases). Germline CDR1 SEHNR, CDR2 FQNEAQ (reference sequence). The CDR3 has 14 amino acids. The V and J ends lost 1 base and 6 bases respectively, with 11 bases between them. The CDR3 loop reads CASSLGTPGDTQYF. CDR3 DNA: TGTGCCAGCAGCTTAGGGACTCCCGGGGATACGCAGTATTTT.

This clonotype has only one observation. V usage is TRBV11-3 and J usage is TRBJ1-3, with TRBD1 as a possible D gene (5 bases). The CDR3 extends over 18 amino acids. Germline V gene data show CDR1 as SGHNT and CDR2 as YENEEA. V was cut by 2 bases and J by 1 base, with 18 bases left in between. The CDR3 DNA is TGTGCCAGCAGCTTACGACGGAGCGACGGGGCATCTGGAAACACCATATATTTT. Its protein product is CASSLRRSDGASGNTIYF.

Ten or more counts support this clonotype. The gene calls are TRBV19 and TRBJ1-2; 9 nucleotides line up with TRBD1. Germline CDR1 reads LNHDA; CDR2 reads SQIVND (reference sequence). V lost 10 bases and J lost 7; bases outside the gene matches: 7. The CDR3 has 12 amino acids. CDR3 protein: CAIYRGQGGYTF. The DNA for the CDR3 is TGTGCCATTTACAGGGGGCAAGGTGGCTACACCTTC.

The chain uses TRBV20-1 and TRBJ2-7, with D possibly being TRBD1 (6 bases). CDR3 size: 15 residues. Trimming stripped 0 bases from V and 7 bases from J, with 19 bases between. Germline V gene sequence: CDR1 DFQATT, CDR2 SNEGSKA (reference sequence). The CDR3 loop reads CSARDRRTGSWEQYF. CDR3 DNA: TGCAGTGCTAGAGATCGAAGAACAGGGTCTTGGGAGCAGTACTTC.

J is TRBJ2-5 and V is TRBV24-1; D gene unclear. The germline gives CDR1 KGHDR, CDR2 SFDVKD. This CDR3 has 12 amino acids. V was pared by 3 bases and J by 7 bases, with 8 bases between. As DNA, the CDR3 is TGTGCCACCAGTGATCTCTCCACGACCCAGTACTTC. It translates to CATSDLSTTQYF.

The chain combines TRBV7-8 with TRBJ2-7; D is unclear. Trimming took 5 bases from V and 3 from J, leaving 11 bases between them. Germline V gene data show CDR1 as SGHVS and CDR2 as FQNEAQ. This CDR3 is built from 13 residues. CDR3 nucleotides: TGTGCCAGCAGCCAGCTTCTAGGCTACGAGCAGTACTTC. It codes for CASSQLLGYEQYF.

The chain combines TRBV7-9 with TRBJ1-2, with D hard to call. The CDR3 totals 14 residues. V gave up 1 base and J gave up 2 bases, with 8 bases separating them. Germline V CDR1 and CDR2: SEHNR, FQNEAQ (reference sequence). The CDR3 is CASSLEGLNYGYTF. DNA for the CDR3: TGTGCCAGCAGCTTAGAAGGCCTCAACTATGGCTACACCTTC.

The genes are TRBV19 and TRBJ1-5; D is possibly TRBD1 (5 bases). Deletions cut 5 bases from V and 4 bases from J, with 9 bases between. Germline V lookup: CDR1 LNHDA, CDR2 SQIVND (reference sequence). This CDR3 is 13 amino acids long. The CDR3 protein is CASSATGNQPQHF. As DNA, the CDR3 is TGTGCCAGTAGTGCCACAGGTAATCAGCCCCAGCATTTT.

The chain recombines TRBV6-1 with TRBJ2-3; D unresolved. This CDR3 contains 13 residues. The germline gives CDR1 MNHNS, CDR2 SASEGT. Trimming removed 10 bases at V and 1 base at J, with 12 bases between. CDR3 region: CATFPPGTDTQYF. Written as DNA, the CDR3 is TGTGCCACCTTCCCCCCCGGCACAGATACGCAGTATTTT.

The CDR3 protein is CASSSRAGGGEAGANVLTF. The DNA for the CDR3 is TGTGCCAGCAGCTCACGAGCTGGTGGGGGGGAGGCTGGGGCCAACGTCCTGACTTTC. The chain couples TRBV11-1 to TRBJ2-6, with 7 bases lining up with TRBD2. From germline, CDR1 is SGHAT and CDR2 FQDESV (reference sequence). The trim removed 4 bases at V and 2 bases at J, leaving 14 bases unmatched. CDR3 length: 19 amino acids.

The rearrangement uses TRBV2 and TRBJ1-2; D call uncertain. The CDR3 consists of 12 residues. The germline V gene has CDR1 SNHLY and CDR2 FYNNEI. V lost 4 bases and J 2 bases, leaving 5 bases between the germline ends. CDR3 protein: CASSGGNYGYTF. The CDR3 nucleotides are TGTGCCAGCAGTGGAGGAAACTATGGCTACACCTTC.

In this sample, this clonotype turned up many times. This sequence joins TRBV5-4 and TRBJ2-7; 7 nucleotides line up with TRBD1. V trimming: 3 bases; J trimming: 2 bases; junction bases outside the gene matches: 5. The CDR3 totals 14 residues. Germline V gives CDR1 SGHNT, CDR2 YYREEE (reference sequence). CDR3 amino acids: CASSSPGQTYEQYF. The CDR3 region has the DNA TGTGCCAGCAGCTCCCCGGGACAGACCTACGAGCAGTACTTC.

The chain recombines TRBV24-1 with TRBJ1-2, with unresolved D. The V end was cut by 3 bases, the J end by 5 bases, with 18 bases between. Germline V gives CDR1 KGHDR, CDR2 SFDVKD. This CDR3 spans 16 amino acids. CDR3 DNA: TGTGCCACCAGTGATAACAAGGCCGATAAACTATATGGCTACACCTTC. This sequence encodes CATSDNKADKLYGYTF.

The J gene is TRBJ2-7, the V gene TRBV7-8; D gene ambiguous. From germline, CDR1 is SGHVS and CDR2 FQNEAQ. Trimming stripped 9 bases from V and 2 bases from J, with 14 bases between. CDR3 length equals 13 residues. The CDR3 sequence: CASAWGNTYEQYF. CDR3 DNA sequence: TGTGCCAGTGCTTGGGGTAATACCTACGAGCAGTACTTC.

On this clonotype: At one end, the junction sequence differs from germline, possibly due to a read error. The rearrangement links TRBV5-3 to TRBJ2-5; no firm D call. TRBV5-3 is identified as an open reading frame with a role that is uncertain. The CDR3 extends over 12 amino acids. CDR3 protein: CASSFYEETQYF. In nucleotides, the CDR3 is TGTGCCAGCAGCTTTTACGAAGAGACCCAGTACTTC.